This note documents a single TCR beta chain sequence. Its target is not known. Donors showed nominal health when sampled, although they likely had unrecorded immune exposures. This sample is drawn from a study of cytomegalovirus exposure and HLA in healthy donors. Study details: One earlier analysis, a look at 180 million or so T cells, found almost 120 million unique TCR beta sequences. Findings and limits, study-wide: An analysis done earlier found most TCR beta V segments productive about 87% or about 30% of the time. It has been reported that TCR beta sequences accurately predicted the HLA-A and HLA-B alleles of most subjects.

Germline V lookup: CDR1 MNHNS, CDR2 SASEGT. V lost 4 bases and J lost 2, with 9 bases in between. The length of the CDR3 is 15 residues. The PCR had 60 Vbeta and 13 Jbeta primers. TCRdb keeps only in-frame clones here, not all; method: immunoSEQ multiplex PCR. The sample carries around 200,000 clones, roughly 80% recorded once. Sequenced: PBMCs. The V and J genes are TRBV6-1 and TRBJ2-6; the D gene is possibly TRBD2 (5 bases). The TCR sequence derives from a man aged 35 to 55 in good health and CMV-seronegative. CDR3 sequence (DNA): TGTGCCAGCAGTGCGGTGGGAGCTGGGGCCAACGTCCTGACTTTC. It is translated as CASSAVGAGANVLTF.